A selection of T cell receptor beta chains follows, all from one sample in a study of control samples from healthy donors and cancer patients. The table came from immunoSEQ multiplex PCR; TCRdb's copy has only in-frame clones and leaves some out. The repertoire holds under 200,000 clones, roughly 94% seen once, with approximately 8% in the top ten. Sequencing was done on a sample of blood. The source of these receptors is a woman aged 40-49 years in good health. Each CDR3 is given with its conserved first and last residue. Each record gives: D gene, V gene, J gene, clone size, CDR3 protein, CDR3 DNA. D genes are given only for firm matches. Size tells how often a clone was seen (once, few, many) or the class of an expanded clone, and some rows leave it out.

d_gene: .; v_gene: TRBV24-1; j_gene: TRBJ1-5; abundance: .; CDR3aa: CATSDVGGQPQHF; CDR3nt: TGTGCCACCAGTGATGTGGGGGGTCAGCCCCAGCATTTT
d_gene: .; v_gene: TRBV4-3; j_gene: TRBJ1-6; abundance: .; CDR3aa: CASSQDLRPNSPLHF; CDR3nt: TGCGCCAGCAGCCAAGATCTACGACCCAATTCACCCCTCCACTTT
d_gene: .; v_gene: TRBV3-1/TRBV3-2; j_gene: TRBJ2-1; abundance: once; CDR3aa: CASSQVRGEQFF; CDR3nt: TGTGCCAGCAGCCAAGTGCGCGGGGAGCAGTTCTTC
d_gene: .; v_gene: TRBV5-5; j_gene: TRBJ2-5; abundance: .; CDR3aa: CASSWSDSQETQYF; CDR3nt: TGTGCCAGCAGCTGGAGCGACAGCCAAGAGACCCAGTACTTC
d_gene: TRBD1; v_gene: TRBV18; j_gene: TRBJ1-5; abundance: .; CDR3aa: CASSPRTGVAQPQHF; CDR3nt: TGTGCCAGCTCACCACGGACAGGGGTGGCTCAGCCCCAGCATTTT
d_gene: TRBD2; v_gene: TRBV7-8; j_gene: TRBJ2-1; abundance: .; CDR3aa: CASSLRERGEQFF; CDR3nt: TGTGCCAGCAGCTTACGGGAGCGGGGGGAGCAGTTCTTC
d_gene: .; v_gene: TRBV9; j_gene: TRBJ1-2; abundance: once; CDR3aa: CASSAGGAERYYGYTF; CDR3nt: TGTGCCAGCAGCGCGGGAGGGGCAGAACGATACTATGGCTACACCTTC
d_gene: TRBD1; v_gene: TRBV10-3; j_gene: TRBJ1-5; abundance: .; CDR3aa: CAISPTGPNQPQHF; CDR3nt: TGTGCCATCAGCCCGACAGGGCCTAATCAGCCCCAGCATTTT
d_gene: TRBD2; v_gene: TRBV14; j_gene: TRBJ2-3; abundance: .; CDR3aa: CASSHRGGGAGDTQYF; CDR3nt: TGTGCCAGCAGCCACCGGGGCGGGGGGGCCGGTGATACGCAGTATTTT
d_gene: TRBD1; v_gene: TRBV12-3/TRBV12-4; j_gene: TRBJ1-2; abundance: .; CDR3aa: CASSRDRVYGYTF; CDR3nt: TGTGCCAGCAGCCGGGACAGGGTCTATGGCTACACCTTC
d_gene: TRBD1; v_gene: TRBV6-1; j_gene: TRBJ2-5; abundance: .; CDR3aa: CASSEYRGQYF; CDR3nt: TGTGCCAGCAGTGAATACAGGGGGCAGTACTTC
d_gene: .; v_gene: TRBV6-5; j_gene: TRBJ2-1; abundance: .; CDR3aa: CASSYSWRGGQFF; CDR3nt: TGTGCCAGCAGTTACTCTTGGCGAGGCGGGCAGTTCTTC
d_gene: .; v_gene: TRBV4-1; j_gene: TRBJ1-4; abundance: .; CDR3aa: CASSQDWGGNRELFF; CDR3nt: TGCGCCAGCAGCCAAGATTGGGGGGGGAATAGGGAACTGTTTTTT
d_gene: TRBD2; v_gene: TRBV30; j_gene: TRBJ2-3; abundance: .; CDR3aa: CAWSEGLANTDTQYF; CDR3nt: TGTGCCTGGAGTGAGGGACTAGCGAACACAGATACGCAGTATTTT
d_gene: .; v_gene: TRBV4-1; j_gene: TRBJ2-3; abundance: once; CDR3aa: CASSQDGTSTDTQYF; CDR3nt: TGCGCCAGCAGCCAAGACGGAACTAGCACAGATACGCAGTATTTT
d_gene: .; v_gene: TRBV15; j_gene: TRBJ1-5; abundance: few; CDR3aa: CATSRLASNQPQHF; CDR3nt: TGTGCCACCAGCAGACTGGCTAGCAATCAGCCCCAGCATTTT
d_gene: .; v_gene: TRBV29-1; j_gene: TRBJ2-3; abundance: .; CDR3aa: CSVVRGISTDTQYF; CDR3nt: TGCAGCGTTGTAAGGGGAATCAGCACAGATACGCAGTATTTT
d_gene: .; v_gene: TRBV4-3; j_gene: TRBJ1-1; abundance: .; CDR3aa: CASSQEGADTEAFF; CDR3nt: TGCGCCAGCAGCCAAGAGGGGGCCGACACTGAAGCTTTCTTT
d_gene: .; v_gene: TRBV11-3; j_gene: TRBJ1-1; abundance: .; CDR3aa: CASSFSGTNTEAFF; CDR3nt: TGTGCCAGCAGCTTTTCAGGGACGAACACTGAAGCTTTCTTT
d_gene: .; v_gene: TRBV18; j_gene: TRBJ2-1; abundance: few; CDR3aa: CASSPNGPGTDYNEQFF; CDR3nt: TGTGCCAGCTCACCAAACGGTCCGGGGACTGACTACAATGAGCAGTTCTTC
d_gene: .; v_gene: TRBV11-2; j_gene: TRBJ1-1; abundance: .; CDR3aa: CASSLGQSMNTEAFF; CDR3nt: TGTGCCAGCAGCTTAGGACAGTCGATGAACACTGAAGCTTTCTTT
d_gene: .; v_gene: TRBV12-1; j_gene: TRBJ2-1; abundance: .; CDR3aa: CASRLAGFF; CDR3nt: TGTGCCAGCCGACTAGCGGGGTTCTTC
d_gene: .; v_gene: TRBV2; j_gene: TRBJ2-1; abundance: .; CDR3aa: CASSEDPRYNEQFF; CDR3nt: TGTGCCAGCAGTGAAGATCCCCGCTACAATGAGCAGTTCTTC
d_gene: TRBD2; v_gene: TRBV3-1/TRBV3-2; j_gene: TRBJ2-3; abundance: .; CDR3aa: CASSQRSGGFTDTQYF; CDR3nt: TGTGCCAGCAGCCAGAGAAGCGGGGGGTTCACAGATACGCAGTATTTT
d_gene: TRBD1; v_gene: TRBV5-6; j_gene: TRBJ2-5; abundance: once; CDR3aa: CASSSGTDLQETQYF; CDR3nt: TGTGCCAGCAGCTCCGGGACAGACTTACAAGAGACCCAGTACTTC
d_gene: TRBD2; v_gene: TRBV9; j_gene: TRBJ2-1; abundance: .; CDR3aa: CASSFSVGSGRAPHEQFF; CDR3nt: TGTGCCAGCAGCTTCTCGGTAGGAAGCGGGAGGGCCCCCCATGAGCAGTTCTTC
d_gene: .; v_gene: TRBV7-2; j_gene: TRBJ1-2; abundance: .; CDR3aa: CASSPGAIGYGYTF; CDR3nt: TGTGCCAGCAGCCCGGGGGCTATAGGATATGGCTACACCTTC
d_gene: .; v_gene: TRBV18; j_gene: TRBJ2-7; abundance: .; CDR3aa: CASSPGGSATYEQYF; CDR3nt: TGTGCCAGCTCACCTGGGGGGTCTGCAACCTACGAGCAGTACTTC
d_gene: .; v_gene: TRBV30; j_gene: TRBJ1-6; abundance: .; CDR3aa: CAWSAGQLNSPLHF; CDR3nt: TGTGCCTGGAGTGCTGGACAGCTGAATTCACCCCTCCACTTT
d_gene: .; v_gene: TRBV19; j_gene: TRBJ2-7; abundance: .; CDR3aa: CASSEAAFYEQYF; CDR3nt: TGTGCCAGTAGTGAGGCAGCATTTTACGAGCAGTACTTC
d_gene: .; v_gene: TRBV6-4; j_gene: TRBJ1-1; abundance: .; CDR3aa: CASSDGEGGTEAFF; CDR3nt: TGTGCCAGCAGTGACGGGGAGGGAGGGACTGAAGCTTTCTTT
d_gene: TRBD1; v_gene: TRBV7-2; j_gene: TRBJ1-1; abundance: .; CDR3aa: CASSPSGTVVSEAFF; CDR3nt: TGTGCCAGCAGCCCCTCCGGGACAGTAGTTTCTGAAGCTTTCTTT
d_gene: .; v_gene: TRBV30; j_gene: TRBJ2-7; abundance: .; CDR3aa: CAWKRGSDSYEQYF; CDR3nt: TGTGCCTGGAAGAGGGGGTCTGACTCCTACGAGCAGTACTTC
d_gene: .; v_gene: TRBV5-6; j_gene: TRBJ1-1; abundance: .; CDR3aa: CASSLAQNTEAFF; CDR3nt: TGTGCCAGCAGCTTGGCCCAGAACACTGAAGCTTTCTTT
d_gene: TRBD2; v_gene: TRBV11-3; j_gene: TRBJ2-1; abundance: once; CDR3aa: CASSLDGGLAGAGSYNEQFF; CDR3nt: TGTGCCAGCAGCTTAGATGGGGGACTAGCGGGAGCGGGTTCCTACAATGAGCAGTTCTTC
d_gene: .; v_gene: TRBV16; j_gene: TRBJ1-1; abundance: .; CDR3aa: CASTLDPRLNTEAFF; CDR3nt: TGTGCCAGCACCCTGGACCCTAGACTGAACACTGAAGCTTTCTTT
d_gene: .; v_gene: TRBV2; j_gene: TRBJ2-2; abundance: .; CDR3aa: CASSLARAAGELFF; CDR3nt: TGTGCCAGCAGCCTGGCGCGGGCAGCCGGGGAGCTGTTTTTT
d_gene: .; v_gene: TRBV7-2; j_gene: TRBJ1-6; abundance: .; CDR3aa: CASSLAGTRLRNSPLHF; CDR3nt: TGTGCCAGCAGCTTAGCGGGGACCAGGTTACGGAATTCACCCCTCCACTTT
d_gene: .; v_gene: TRBV9; j_gene: TRBJ1-1; abundance: .; CDR3aa: CASSVGHLNTEAFF; CDR3nt: TGTGCCAGCAGCGTCGGACACCTGAACACTGAAGCTTTCTTT
d_gene: .; v_gene: TRBV25-1; j_gene: TRBJ1-6; abundance: .; CDR3aa: CASSEWRQGRSPLHF; CDR3nt: TGTGCCAGCAGTGAATGGAGGCAGGGGCGCTCACCCCTCCACTTT
d_gene: TRBD2; v_gene: TRBV7-8; j_gene: TRBJ2-7; abundance: .; CDR3aa: CASSLASGLAYSYEQYF; CDR3nt: TGTGCCAGCAGCTTAGCTTCGGGACTAGCGTACTCCTACGAGCAGTACTTC
d_gene: .; v_gene: TRBV10-1; j_gene: TRBJ2-5; abundance: .; CDR3aa: CASSDTGETQYF; CDR3nt: TGCGCCAGCAGTGACACAGGAGAGACCCAGTACTTC
d_gene: .; v_gene: TRBV7-9; j_gene: TRBJ1-5; abundance: few; CDR3aa: CASSRTADNQPQHF; CDR3nt: TGTGCCAGCAGCCGGACAGCCGATAATCAGCCCCAGCATTTT
d_gene: .; v_gene: TRBV29-1; j_gene: TRBJ1-3; abundance: .; CDR3aa: CSVGPNSGNTIYF; CDR3nt: TGCAGCGTTGGTCCCAACTCTGGAAACACCATATATTTT
d_gene: .; v_gene: TRBV5-6; j_gene: TRBJ1-4; abundance: .; CDR3aa: CASSLAREGSQLFF; CDR3nt: TGTGCCAGCAGCTTGGCTAGGGAGGGGAGCCAACTGTTTTTT
d_gene: TRBD2; v_gene: TRBV9; j_gene: TRBJ2-2; abundance: .; CDR3aa: CASSVGSGRPNTGELFF; CDR3nt: TGTGCCAGCAGCGTAGGTAGCGGGAGGCCGAACACCGGGGAGCTGTTTTTT
d_gene: TRBD1; v_gene: TRBV18; j_gene: TRBJ1-5; abundance: .; CDR3aa: CASSLGQGTNQPQHF; CDR3nt: TGTGCCAGCTCACTTGGACAGGGGACCAATCAGCCCCAGCATTTT
d_gene: .; v_gene: TRBV5-1; j_gene: TRBJ1-1; abundance: once; CDR3aa: CASSLIRGDTEAFF; CDR3nt: TGCGCCAGCAGCTTGATAAGGGGGGACACTGAAGCTTTCTTT
d_gene: .; v_gene: TRBV7-8; j_gene: TRBJ1-1; abundance: once; CDR3aa: CASSLVFRGRTEAFF; CDR3nt: TGTGCCAGCAGCTTAGTTTTCCGGGGGAGGACTGAAGCTTTCTTT